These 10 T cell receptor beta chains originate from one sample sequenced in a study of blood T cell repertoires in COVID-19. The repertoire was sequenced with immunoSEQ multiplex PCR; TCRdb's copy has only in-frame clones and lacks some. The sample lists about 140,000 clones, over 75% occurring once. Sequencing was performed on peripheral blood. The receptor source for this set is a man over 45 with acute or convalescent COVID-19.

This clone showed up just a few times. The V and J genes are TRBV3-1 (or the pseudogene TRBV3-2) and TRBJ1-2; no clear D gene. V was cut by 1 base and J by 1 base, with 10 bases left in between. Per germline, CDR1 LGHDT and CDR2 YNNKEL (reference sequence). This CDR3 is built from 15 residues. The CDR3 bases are TGTGCCAGCAGCCAAGTTACAGTTCTTAACTATGGCTACACCTTC. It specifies CASSQVTVLNYGYTF.

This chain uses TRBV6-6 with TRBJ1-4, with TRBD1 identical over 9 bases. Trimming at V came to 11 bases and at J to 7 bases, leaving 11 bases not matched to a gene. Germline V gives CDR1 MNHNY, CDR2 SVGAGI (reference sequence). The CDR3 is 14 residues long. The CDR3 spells CAGGGGQGTEKLFF. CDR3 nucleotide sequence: TGTGCCGGAGGAGGTGGACAGGGGACTGAAAAACTGTTTTTT.

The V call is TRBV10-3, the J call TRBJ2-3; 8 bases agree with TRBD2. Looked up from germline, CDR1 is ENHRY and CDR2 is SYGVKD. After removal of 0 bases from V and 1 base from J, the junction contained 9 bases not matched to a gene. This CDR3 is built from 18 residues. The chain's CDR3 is CAISESSPELAGTDTQYF. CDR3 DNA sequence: TGTGCCATCAGTGAGTCGTCCCCTGAACTAGCGGGCACAGATACGCAGTATTTT.

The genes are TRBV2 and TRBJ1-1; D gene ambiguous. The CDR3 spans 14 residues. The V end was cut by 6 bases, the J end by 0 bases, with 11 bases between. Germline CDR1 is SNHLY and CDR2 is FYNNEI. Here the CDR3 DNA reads TGTGCCAGCAGCTATTTACAGCTGAACACTGAAGCTTTCTTT. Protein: CASSYLQLNTEAFF.

The CDR3 reads CASSQTGGQEKLFF. The CDR3 nucleotides read TGTGCCAGCAGTCAGACAGGGGGCCAGGAAAAACTGTTTTTT. The chain links TRBV6-5 to TRBJ1-4; 10 bases map to TRBD1. CDR3 length: 14 amino acids. The germline V gene encodes CDR1 MNHEY and CDR2 SVGAGI. V trimming: 5 bases; J trimming: 8 bases; junction bases outside the gene matches: 5.

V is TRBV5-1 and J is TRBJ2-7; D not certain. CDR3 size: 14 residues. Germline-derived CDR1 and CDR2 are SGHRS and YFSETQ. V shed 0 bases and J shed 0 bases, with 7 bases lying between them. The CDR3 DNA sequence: TGCGCCAGCAGCTTGGTAGCTAACTCCTACGAGCAGTACTTC. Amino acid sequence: CASSLVANSYEQYF.

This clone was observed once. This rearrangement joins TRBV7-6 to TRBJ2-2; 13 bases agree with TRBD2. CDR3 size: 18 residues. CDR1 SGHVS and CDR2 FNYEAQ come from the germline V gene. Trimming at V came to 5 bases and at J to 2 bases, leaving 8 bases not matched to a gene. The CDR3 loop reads CASSPLAGGLLNTGELFF. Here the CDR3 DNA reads TGTGCCAGCAGCCCACTAGCGGGAGGGCTCCTAAACACCGGGGAGCTGTTTTTT.

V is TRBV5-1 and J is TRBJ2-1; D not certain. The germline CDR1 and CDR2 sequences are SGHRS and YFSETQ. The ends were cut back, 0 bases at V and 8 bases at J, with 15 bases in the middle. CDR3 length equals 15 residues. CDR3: CASSLAVLSMDEQFF. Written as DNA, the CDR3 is TGCGCCAGCAGCTTGGCTGTTTTGAGCATGGATGAGCAGTTCTTC.

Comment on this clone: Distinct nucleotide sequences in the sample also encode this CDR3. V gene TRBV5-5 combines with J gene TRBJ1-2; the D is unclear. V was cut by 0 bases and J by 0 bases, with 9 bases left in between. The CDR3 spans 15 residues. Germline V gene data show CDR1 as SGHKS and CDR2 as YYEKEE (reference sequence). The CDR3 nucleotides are TGTGCCAGCAGCTTGGGGGCGGGAACTAACTATGGCTACACCTTC. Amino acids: CASSLGAGTNYGYTF. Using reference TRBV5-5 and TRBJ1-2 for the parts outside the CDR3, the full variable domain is DAGVTQSPTHLIKTRGQQVTLRCSPISGHKSVSWYQQVLGQGPQFIFQYYEKEERGRGNFPDRFSARQFPNYSSELNVNALLLGDSALYLCASSLGAGTNYGYTFGSGTRLTVV.

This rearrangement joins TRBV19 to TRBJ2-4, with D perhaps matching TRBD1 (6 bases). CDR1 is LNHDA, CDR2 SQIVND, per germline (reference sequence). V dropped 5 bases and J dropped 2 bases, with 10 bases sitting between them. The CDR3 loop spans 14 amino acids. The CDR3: CASSDGTTKNIQYF. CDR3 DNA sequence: TGTGCCAGTAGTGACGGGACAACCAAAAACATTCAGTACTTC.